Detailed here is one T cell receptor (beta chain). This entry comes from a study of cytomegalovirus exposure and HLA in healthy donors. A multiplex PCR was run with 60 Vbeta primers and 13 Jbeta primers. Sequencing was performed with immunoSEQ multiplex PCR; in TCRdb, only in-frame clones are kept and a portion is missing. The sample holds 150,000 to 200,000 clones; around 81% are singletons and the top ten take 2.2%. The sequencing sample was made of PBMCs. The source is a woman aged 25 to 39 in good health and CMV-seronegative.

CDR3 residues: CASSPGRAGYNEQFF. In DNA form, the CDR3 reads TGTGCCAGCAGTCCAGGGAGGGCCGGGTATAATGAGCAGTTCTTC. The chain couples TRBV6-6 to TRBJ2-1; 7 nucleotides agree with TRBD2. This CDR3 has 15 amino acids. The V and J ends lost 5 bases and 7 bases, in that order; junction bases with no gene match: 11. Looked up from germline, CDR1 is MNHNY and CDR2 is SVGAGI (reference sequence).